This T cell receptor (beta chain) was recorded in a study of blood T cells in healthy people across ages. Study-wide results and caveats: A roughly linear fall in TCR beta diversity per million T cells was seen with increasing age.

A few counts support this clonotype. Its antigen is unknown. Germline assignment: CDR1 ENHRY and CDR2 SYGVKD. Trimming shortened V by 7 bases and J by 3 bases, and 18 bases separated the two germline ends. The CDR3 is 16 residues long. A second PCR of 7 to 11 cycles used a sample-barcoded 5' primer and a J-beta primer mix. TCRdb ran MiXCR on the 5' RACE reads and lists one entry per CDR3 protein. Found here are roughly 790,000 distinct CDR3 sequences, approximately 39% of them singletons; the top ten hold 20% to 25%. This TCR came from an older woman in good health. The sequencing sample was made of blood. The rearrangement uses TRBV10-3 and TRBJ2-2; D call uncertain. Here the CDR3 DNA reads TGTGCCATCAAGGAGTCCCGCTCCGTTGACACCGGGGAGCTGTTTTTT. This encodes CAIKESRSVDTGELFF.